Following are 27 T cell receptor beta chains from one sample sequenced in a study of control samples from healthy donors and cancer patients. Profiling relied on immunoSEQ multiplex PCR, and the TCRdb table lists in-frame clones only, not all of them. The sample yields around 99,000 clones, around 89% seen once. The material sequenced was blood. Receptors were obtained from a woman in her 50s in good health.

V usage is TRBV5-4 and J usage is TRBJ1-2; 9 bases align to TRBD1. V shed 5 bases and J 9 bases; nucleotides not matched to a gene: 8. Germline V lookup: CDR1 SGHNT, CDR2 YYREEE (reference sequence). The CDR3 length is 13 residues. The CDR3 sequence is CASRPGTGISYTF. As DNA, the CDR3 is TGTGCCAGCAGACCCGGGACAGGGATAAGCTACACCTTC.

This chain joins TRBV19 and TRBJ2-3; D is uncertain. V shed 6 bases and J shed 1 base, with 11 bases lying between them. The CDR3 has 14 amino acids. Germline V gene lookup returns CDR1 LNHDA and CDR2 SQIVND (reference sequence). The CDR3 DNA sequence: TGTGCCAGTAGGCATAGAACCGGCACAGATACGCAGTATTTT. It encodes CASRHRTGTDTQYF.

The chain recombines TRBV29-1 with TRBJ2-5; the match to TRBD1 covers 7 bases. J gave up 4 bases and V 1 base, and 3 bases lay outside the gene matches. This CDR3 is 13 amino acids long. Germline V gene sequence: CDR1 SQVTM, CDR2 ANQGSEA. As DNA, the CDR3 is TGCAGCGTTGAAGTGACAGGGCCAGAGACCCAGTACTTC. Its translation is CSVEVTGPETQYF. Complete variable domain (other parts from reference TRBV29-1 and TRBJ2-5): SAVISQKPSRDICQRGTSLTIQCQVDSQVTMMFWYRQQPGQSLTLIATANQGSEATYESGFVIDKFPISRPNLTFSTLTVSNMSPEDSSIYLCSVEVTGPETQYFGPGTRLLVL.

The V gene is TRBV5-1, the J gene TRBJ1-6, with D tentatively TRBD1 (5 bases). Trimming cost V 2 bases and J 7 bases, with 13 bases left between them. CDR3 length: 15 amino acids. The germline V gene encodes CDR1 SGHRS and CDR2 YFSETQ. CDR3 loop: CASSLLDRGNSPLHF. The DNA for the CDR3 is TGCGCCAGCAGCTTACTAGACAGAGGAAATTCACCCCTCCACTTT.

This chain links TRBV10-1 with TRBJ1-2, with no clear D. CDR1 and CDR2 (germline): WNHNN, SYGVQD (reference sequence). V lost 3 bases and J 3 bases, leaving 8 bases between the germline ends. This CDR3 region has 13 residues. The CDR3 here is CASSDRPDYGYTF. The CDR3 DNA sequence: TGCGCCAGCAGTGATAGGCCGGACTATGGCTACACCTTC.

The CDR3 coding sequence is TGCAGTGCCCTAGTCCGGTCGGCTTTCTTT. Translating it yields CSALVRSAFF. This chain connects TRBV20-1 to TRBJ1-1; D call uncertain. V dropped 6 bases and J dropped 11 bases, with 13 bases sitting between them. The CDR3 has 10 amino acids. Germline CDR1 and CDR2: DFQATT and SNEGSKA (reference sequence).

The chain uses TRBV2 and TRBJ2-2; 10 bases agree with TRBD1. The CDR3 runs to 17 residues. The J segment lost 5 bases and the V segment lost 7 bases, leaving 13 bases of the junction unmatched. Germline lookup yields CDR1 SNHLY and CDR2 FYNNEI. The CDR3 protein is CASTLTGGMFRTGELFF. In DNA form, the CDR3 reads TGTGCCAGCACCTTGACAGGGGGCATGTTTCGTACCGGGGAGCTGTTTTTT. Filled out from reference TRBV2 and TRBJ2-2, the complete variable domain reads EPEVTQTPSHQVTQMGQEVILRCVPISNHLYFYWYRQILGQKVEFLVSFYNNEISEKSEIFDDQFSVERPDGSNFTLKIRSTKLEDSAMYFCASTLTGGMFRTGELFFGEGSRLTVL.

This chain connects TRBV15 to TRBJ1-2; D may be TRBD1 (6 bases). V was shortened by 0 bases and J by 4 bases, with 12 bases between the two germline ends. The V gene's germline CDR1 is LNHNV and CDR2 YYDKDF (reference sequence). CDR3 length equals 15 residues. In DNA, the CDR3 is TGTGCCACCAGCAGAGAACGAGGAGGGGGCTATGGCTACACCTTC. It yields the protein CATSRERGGGYGYTF.

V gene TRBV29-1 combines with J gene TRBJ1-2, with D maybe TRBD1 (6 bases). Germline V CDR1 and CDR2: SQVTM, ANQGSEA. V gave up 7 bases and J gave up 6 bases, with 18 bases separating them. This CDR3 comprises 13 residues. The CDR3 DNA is TGCAGCGCCTCGCCAGGGGCGGTTAATGGCTACACCTTC. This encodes CSASPGAVNGYTF.

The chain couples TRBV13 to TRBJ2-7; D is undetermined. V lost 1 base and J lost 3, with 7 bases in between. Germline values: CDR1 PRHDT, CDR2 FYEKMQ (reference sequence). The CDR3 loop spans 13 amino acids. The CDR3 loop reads CASSLEPHYEQYV. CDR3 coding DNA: TGTGCCAGCAGCTTAGAGCCTCACTACGAGCAGTACGTC.

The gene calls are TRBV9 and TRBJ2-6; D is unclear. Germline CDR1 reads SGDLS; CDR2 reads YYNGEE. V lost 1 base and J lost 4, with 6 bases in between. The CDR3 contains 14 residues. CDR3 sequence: CASSVKKGANVLTF. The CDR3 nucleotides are TGTGCCAGCAGCGTAAAAAAGGGGGCCAACGTCCTGACTTTC. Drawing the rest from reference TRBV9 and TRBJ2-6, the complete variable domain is DSGVTQTPKHLITATGQRVTLRCSPRSGDLSVYWYQQSLDQGLQFLIQYYNGEERAKGNILERFSAQQFPDLHSELNLSSLELGDSALYFCASSVKKGANVLTFGAGSRLTVL.

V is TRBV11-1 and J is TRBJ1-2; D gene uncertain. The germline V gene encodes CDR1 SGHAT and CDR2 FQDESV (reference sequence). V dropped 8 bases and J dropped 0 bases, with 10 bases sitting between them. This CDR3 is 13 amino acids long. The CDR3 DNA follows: TGTGCCAGCCGGAGGGATGCTAACTATGGCTACACCTTC. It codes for CASRRDANYGYTF.

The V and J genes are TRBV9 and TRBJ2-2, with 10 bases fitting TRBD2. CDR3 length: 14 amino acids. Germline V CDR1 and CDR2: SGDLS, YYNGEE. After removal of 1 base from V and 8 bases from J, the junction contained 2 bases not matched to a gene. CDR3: CASSVSGLAGELFF. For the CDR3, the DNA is TGTGCCAGCAGCGTATCGGGACTAGCGGGGGAGCTGTTTTTT.

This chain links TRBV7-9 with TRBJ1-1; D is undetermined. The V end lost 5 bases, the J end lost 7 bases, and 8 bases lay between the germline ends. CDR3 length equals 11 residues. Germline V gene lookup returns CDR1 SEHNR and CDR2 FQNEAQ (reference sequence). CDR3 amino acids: CASSPPGEAFF. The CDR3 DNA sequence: TGTGCCAGCAGCCCCCCAGGTGAAGCTTTCTTT.

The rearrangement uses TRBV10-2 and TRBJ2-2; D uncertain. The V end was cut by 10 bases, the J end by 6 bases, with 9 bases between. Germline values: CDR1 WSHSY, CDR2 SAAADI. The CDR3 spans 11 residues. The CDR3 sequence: CATSWAGELFF. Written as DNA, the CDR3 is TGCGCCACCTCGTGGGCCGGGGAGCTGTTTTTT.

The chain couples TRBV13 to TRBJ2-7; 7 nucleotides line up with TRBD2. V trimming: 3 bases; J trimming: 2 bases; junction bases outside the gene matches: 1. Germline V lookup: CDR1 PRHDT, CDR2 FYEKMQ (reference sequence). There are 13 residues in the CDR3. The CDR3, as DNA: TGTGCCAGCAGCTTCGGACTAGCCTACGAGCAGTACGTC. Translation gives CASSFGLAYEQYV.

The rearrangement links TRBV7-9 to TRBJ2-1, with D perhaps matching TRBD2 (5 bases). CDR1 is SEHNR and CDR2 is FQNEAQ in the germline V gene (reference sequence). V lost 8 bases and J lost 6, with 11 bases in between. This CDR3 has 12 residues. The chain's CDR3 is CASHNGVNEQFF. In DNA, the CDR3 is TGTGCCAGCCACAACGGGGTCAATGAGCAGTTCTTC.

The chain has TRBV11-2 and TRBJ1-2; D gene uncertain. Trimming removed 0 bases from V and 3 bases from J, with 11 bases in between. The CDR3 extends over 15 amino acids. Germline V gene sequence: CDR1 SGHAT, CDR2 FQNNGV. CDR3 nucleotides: TGTGCCAGCAGCTTAGAACCCGACACCTACTATGGCTACACCTTC. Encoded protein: CASSLEPDTYYGYTF.

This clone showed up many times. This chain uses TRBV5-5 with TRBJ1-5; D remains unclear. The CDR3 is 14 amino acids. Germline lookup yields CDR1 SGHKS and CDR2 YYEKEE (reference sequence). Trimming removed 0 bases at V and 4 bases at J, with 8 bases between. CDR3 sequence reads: CASSLEHLNQPQHF. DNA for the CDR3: TGTGCCAGCAGCTTGGAACACCTGAATCAGCCCCAGCATTTT.

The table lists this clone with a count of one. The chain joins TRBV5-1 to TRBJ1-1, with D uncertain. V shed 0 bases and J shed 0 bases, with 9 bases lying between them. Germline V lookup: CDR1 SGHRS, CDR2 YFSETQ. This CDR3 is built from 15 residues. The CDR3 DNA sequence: TGCGCCAGCAGCTTGGTATCAGGCATGAACACTGAAGCTTTCTTT. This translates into CASSLVSGMNTEAFF.

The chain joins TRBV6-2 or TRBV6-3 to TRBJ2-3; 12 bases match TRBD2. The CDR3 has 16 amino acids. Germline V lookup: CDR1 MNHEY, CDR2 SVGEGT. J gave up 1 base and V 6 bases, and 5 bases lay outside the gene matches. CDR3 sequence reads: CASRPSGGARTDTQYF. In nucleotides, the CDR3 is TGTGCCAGCAGGCCTAGCGGGGGGGCCCGCACAGATACGCAGTATTTT.

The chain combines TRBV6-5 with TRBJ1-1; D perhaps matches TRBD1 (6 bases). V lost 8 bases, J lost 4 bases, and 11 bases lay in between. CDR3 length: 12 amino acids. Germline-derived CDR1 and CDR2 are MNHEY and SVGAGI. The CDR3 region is CASAQGSTEAFF. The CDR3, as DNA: TGTGCCAGCGCTCAGGGGAGCACTGAAGCTTTCTTT.

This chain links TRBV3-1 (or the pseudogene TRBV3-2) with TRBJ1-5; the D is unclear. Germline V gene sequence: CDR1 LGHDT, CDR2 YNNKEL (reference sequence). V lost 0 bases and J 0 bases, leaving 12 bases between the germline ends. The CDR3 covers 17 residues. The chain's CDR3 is CASSQEPGWGSNQPQHF. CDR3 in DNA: TGTGCCAGCAGCCAAGAACCCGGGTGGGGTAGCAATCAGCCCCAGCATTTT.

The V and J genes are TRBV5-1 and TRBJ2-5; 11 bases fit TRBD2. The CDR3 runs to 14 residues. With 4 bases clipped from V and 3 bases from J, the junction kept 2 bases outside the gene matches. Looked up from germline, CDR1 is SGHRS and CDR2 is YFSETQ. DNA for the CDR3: TGCGCCAGCAGCGGGGGACTAGCGGAAGAGACCCAGTACTTC. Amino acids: CASSGGLAEETQYF. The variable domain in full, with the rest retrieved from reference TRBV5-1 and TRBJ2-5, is KAGVTQTPRYLIKTRGQQVTLSCSPISGHRSVSWYQQTPGQGLQFLFEYFSETQRNKGNFPGRFSGRQFSNSRSEMNVSTLELGDSALYLCASSGGLAEETQYFGPGTRLLVL.

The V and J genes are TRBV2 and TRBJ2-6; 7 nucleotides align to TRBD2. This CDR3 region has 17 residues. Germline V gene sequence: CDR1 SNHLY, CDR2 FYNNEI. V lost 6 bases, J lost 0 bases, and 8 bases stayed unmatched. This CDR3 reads CASRGTGGSSGANVLTF. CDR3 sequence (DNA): TGTGCCAGCAGAGGAACGGGCGGGAGCTCTGGGGCCAACGTCCTGACTTTC.

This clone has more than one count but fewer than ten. This CDR3 reads CAWSVAAGGIQYF. The DNA of the CDR3 is TGTGCCTGGAGTGTGGCAGCCGGCGGCATTCAGTACTTC. V and J are TRBV30 and TRBJ2-4; D is undetermined. V shed 0 bases and J shed 9 bases, with 12 bases lying between them. This CDR3 region has 13 residues. The germline CDR1 and CDR2 sequences are GTSNPN and SVGIG (reference sequence).

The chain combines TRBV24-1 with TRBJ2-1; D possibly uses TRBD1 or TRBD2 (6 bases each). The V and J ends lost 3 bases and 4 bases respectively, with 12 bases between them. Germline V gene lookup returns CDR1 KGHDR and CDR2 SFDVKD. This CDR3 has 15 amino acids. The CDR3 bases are TGTGCCACCAGTGATCGGAGGGGGGAGTACAATGAGCAGTTCTTC. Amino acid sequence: CATSDRRGEYNEQFF.